This T cell receptor beta chain was captured in a study of cytomegalovirus exposure and HLA in healthy donors. About the research overall: Among about 380 genotyped donors, more than 65% fell in the Caucasian-associated ancestry cluster.

This clone appeared once. Its antigen is still unknown. General observations from the study: A few chains tied to CMV proved CMV antigen-specific in vitro.

As for the donors, each was a healthy bone marrow donor. 60 Vbeta and 13 Jbeta primers were used in PCR. Sequencing was performed with immunoSEQ multiplex PCR; in TCRdb, only in-frame clones are kept and a portion is missing. The sample gives 95,000 to 100,000 clones, around 80% of which show up once; 0.6% to 0.95% is in the top ten. V was shortened by 2 bases and J by 4 bases, with 14 bases between the two germline ends. Germline CDR1 SGHTA, CDR2 FQGNSA. The CDR3 contains 16 residues. The chain is built from TRBV7-2 and TRBJ2-2, with a weak D call TRBD2 (6 bases). This sequence was found in a woman between 55 and 75 years old in good health and CMV-seronegative. Sequences were obtained from PBMCs. As DNA, the CDR3 is TGTGCCAGCAGCTTATTGGCGGGGCGGGTCACCGGGGAGCTGTTTTTT. It yields the protein CASSLLAGRVTGELFF.